The 17 T cell receptor beta chains in this list originate from one sample, sequenced in a study of T cells in localized non-small cell lung cancer. The protocol was immunoSEQ multiplex PCR, while the TCRdb copy is restricted to in-frame clones and leaves out a portion. The sample yields tens of thousands of clones, around 82% seen once. Source: PBMCs, taken before any cancer treatment. Receptors originate from a man aged 35 to 70 with stage II lung adenocarcinoma.

This chain links TRBV30 with TRBJ2-2; D ambiguous. The V and J ends lost 2 bases and 0 bases respectively, with 16 bases between them. The CDR3 covers 17 residues. The germline CDR1 and CDR2 sequences are GTSNPN and SVGIG (reference sequence). The CDR3 DNA is TGTGCCTGGAGTCCCGCATGGGCGCCAGCGAACACCGGGGAGCTGTTTTTT. It yields the protein CAWSPAWAPANTGELFF.

Worth noting for this clone: The junction departs from germline at one end; a sequencing error may be responsible. The chain has TRBV7-7 and TRBJ2-3; D is uncertain. This CDR3 comprises 13 residues. The germline gives CDR1 SSHAT, CDR2 FNYEAQ (reference sequence). CDR3 bases: TGTGCTAGCAGCTTCGAATTCTCCCCAACGCAGTATTTT. Translating gives CASSFEFSPTQYF.

The chain carries TRBV4-1 and TRBJ1-2; 9 bases are shared with TRBD1. Germline lookup yields CDR1 MGHRA and CDR2 YSYEKL. This CDR3 has 15 residues. Unmatched junction bases numbered 4, after V lost 3 bases and J lost 2 bases. The CDR3 sequence is CASSHWTGENYGYTF. The DNA for the CDR3 is TGCGCCAGCAGCCATTGGACAGGGGAGAACTATGGCTACACCTTC.

This chain links TRBV6-5 with TRBJ2-5; the match to TRBD1 covers 9 bases. With 4 bases clipped from V and 2 bases from J, the junction kept 8 bases outside the gene matches. The CDR3 extends over 16 amino acids. Germline values: CDR1 MNHEY, CDR2 SVGAGI. The CDR3 DNA reads TGTGCCAGCAGTTCGGGACAGGGTAGGCGGCAAGAGACCCAGTACTTC. Translating it yields CASSSGQGRRQETQYF.

CDR3 sequence: CASSALAGITGELFF. The CDR3 nucleotides read TGTGCCAGCAGCGCGTTAGCGGGTATCACCGGGGAGCTGTTTTTT. V usage is TRBV9 and J usage is TRBJ2-2; 7 bases map to TRBD2. Looked up from germline, CDR1 is SGDLS and CDR2 is YYNGEE. Trimming cost V 3 bases and J 4 bases; bases outside gene matches: 6. The CDR3 has 15 residues.

The rearrangement uses TRBV18 and TRBJ2-3; tentatively, D is TRBD1 (5 bases). With 6 bases removed from V and 2 bases from J, the gap between germline ends came to 9 bases. The CDR3 is 13 residues long. Germline CDR1 reads KGHSH; CDR2 reads LQKENI. CDR3 sequence: CASSTELTDTQYF. The CDR3 DNA reads as TGTGCCAGCTCGACAGAGCTCACAGATACGCAGTATTTT. Variable domain in full (rest from reference TRBV18 and TRBJ2-3): NAGVMQNPRHLVRRRGQEARLRCSPMKGHSHVYWYRQLPEEGLKFMVYLQKENIIDESGMPKERFSAEFPKEGPSILRIQQVVRGDSAAYFCASSTELTDTQYFGPGTRLTVL.

The genes are TRBV15 and TRBJ2-7; no clear D gene. This CDR3 is 14 amino acids long. Trimming shortened V by 0 bases and J by 2 bases, and 8 bases separated the two germline ends. Germline-derived CDR1 and CDR2 are LNHNV and YYDKDF (reference sequence). In DNA form, the CDR3 reads TGTGCCACCAGCAGAGATGCAGGAGCCTACGAGCAGTACTTC. It specifies CATSRDAGAYEQYF.

Here the CDR3 DNA reads TGTGCCAGCAGTTTAGGTAGCGGGGGTCCTATCTACGAGCAGTACTTC. Translation: CASSLGSGGPIYEQYF. V usage is TRBV27 and J usage is TRBJ2-7, with 9 bases aligning to TRBD2. The CDR3 contains 16 residues. With V trimmed by 2 bases and J by 3 bases, 8 bases remained unmatched. The germline CDR1 and CDR2 sequences are MNHEY and SMNVEV (reference sequence).

CDR3 sequence: CASSLLQLAAHTGELFF. In nucleotides, the CDR3 is TGTGCCAGCAGCCTCCTCCAGCTAGCGGCTCACACCGGGGAGCTGTTTTTT. The chain uses TRBV7-9 and TRBJ2-2; 7 nucleotides align to TRBD2. V lost 5 bases and J lost 3; bases outside the gene matches: 12. CDR3 length: 17 residues. CDR1 SEHNR and CDR2 FQNEAQ come from the germline V gene (reference sequence).

This clone was seen only once. This sequence joins TRBV7-3 and TRBJ2-5; 7 bases fit TRBD2. The germline gives CDR1 SGHTA, CDR2 FQGTGA. The CDR3 sequence is 13 residues long. The trim removed 3 bases at V and 5 bases at J, leaving 3 bases unmatched. For the CDR3, the DNA is TGTGCCAGCAGCTTGACTAGCTTGGAGACCCAGTACTTC. Translating gives CASSLTSLETQYF. Full variable domain (outside the CDR3, taken from reference TRBV7-3 and TRBJ2-5): GAGVSQTPSNKVTEKGKYVELRCDPISGHTALYWYRQSLGQGPEFLIYFQGTGAADDSGLPNDRFFAVRPEGSVSTLKIQRTERGDSAVYLCASSLTSLETQYFGPGTRLLVL.

This sequence joins TRBV25-1 and TRBJ2-2; TRBD2 is a possible D gene (6 bases). Germline assignment: CDR1 MGHDK and CDR2 SYGVNS. The CDR3 has 14 residues. V lost 6 bases and J lost 6, with 14 bases in between. The CDR3 here is CASRGGGASGELFF. CDR3 DNA sequence: TGTGCCAGCAGGGGGGGAGGAGCGTCCGGGGAGCTGTTTTTT.

This chain uses TRBV6-5 with TRBJ1-1, with D maybe TRBD1 (5 bases). This CDR3 is 12 amino acids long. Trimming took 6 bases from V and 6 from J, leaving 11 bases between them. The germline CDR1 and CDR2 sequences are MNHEY and SVGAGI. CDR3: CASRTGTAEAFF. The CDR3 DNA follows: TGTGCCAGCAGAACCGGGACTGCTGAAGCTTTCTTT.

The chain combines TRBV5-1 with TRBJ2-2; the match to TRBD2 covers 9 bases. V trimming: 6 bases; J trimming: 3 bases; junction bases outside the gene matches: 9. The CDR3 sequence is 16 residues long. Germline-derived CDR1 and CDR2 are SGHRS and YFSETQ. The CDR3 DNA reads as TGCGCCAGCACGGGGGTAGCGGGAGCGGACACCGGGGAGCTGTTTTTT. Its protein is CASTGVAGADTGELFF.

In its sample, this clone is large (0.1 to 1%). V gene TRBV27 combines with J gene TRBJ2-5, with D perhaps matching TRBD1 or TRBD2 (5 bases each). This CDR3 spans 14 amino acids. The V gene's germline CDR1 is MNHEY and CDR2 SMNVEV (reference sequence). V dropped 5 bases and J dropped 5 bases, with 15 bases sitting between them. In DNA, the CDR3 is TGTGCCAGCAGTCCCGGGACGAGAGGGGAGACCCAGTACTTC. Encoded protein: CASSPGTRGETQYF.

J is TRBJ2-7 and V is TRBV4-1; perhaps D is TRBD1 or TRBD2 (5 bases each). Germline V CDR1 and CDR2: MGHRA, YSYEKL. V was shortened by 8 bases and J by 9 bases, with 11 bases between the two germline ends. This CDR3 has 10 residues. The CDR3 spells CASGGLGQYF. The CDR3 region has the DNA TGCGCCAGCGGGGGTTTGGGGCAGTACTTC.

This clone was seen a single time. The CDR3 here is CATSRGQGNTGELFF. CDR3 bases: TGTGCCACCAGCAGAGGACAGGGTAACACCGGGGAGCTGTTTTTT. V is TRBV15 and J is TRBJ2-2; 7 bases are a match to TRBD1. The V segment lost 1 base and the J segment 2 bases; nucleotides outside the gene matches: 1. CDR3 size: 15 residues. Germline lookup yields CDR1 LNHNV and CDR2 YYDKDF (reference sequence).

The V and J genes are TRBV19 and TRBJ2-2, with D possibly TRBD1 on 6 matching bases. The CDR3 consists of 16 residues. CDR1 LNHDA and CDR2 SQIVND come from the germline V gene (reference sequence). Trimming took 6 bases from V and 4 from J, leaving 18 bases between them. The CDR3 nucleotides read TGTGCCAGTAGCCCGATTATGGGCAGGGGCACCGGGGAGCTGTTTTTT. This codes for CASSPIMGRGTGELFF.